The rows below give T cell receptor beta chains drawn from one sample of a study of T cell clonotyping in hematopoietic cell transplantation. Data came from immunoSEQ multiplex PCR; TCRdb stores just in-frame clones and leaves some out. The profile shows several thousand clones, under 85% of them singletons. Material: peripheral blood mononuclear cells, obtained before stem cell transplant. The receptors shown here come from a man aged 60-69 years with acute myeloid leukemia. Some clones in this sample may be carry-over from other donors' samples. The CDR3 runs from the conserved cysteine through the conserved F or W. D genes are given only for firm matches. Size is stated for part of the rows, as once, few or many counts, or as a class when the clone is expanded.

abundance,j_gene,v_gene,d_gene,CDR3aa,CDR3nt
once,TRBJ2-5,TRBV30,.,CAWTGSRGETQYF,TGTGCCTGGACGGGGAGCAGGGGTGAGACCCAGTACTTC
.,TRBJ1-1,TRBV6-5,.,CASRKTTNTEAFF,TGTGCCAGCAGGAAAACAACGAACACTGAAGCTTTCTTT
medium-sized,TRBJ2-7,TRBV5-6,TRBD2,CASSSGGASPYEQYF,TGTGCCAGCTCCTCGGGGGGGGCCTCACCCTACGAGCAGTACTTC
.,TRBJ2-2,TRBV19,TRBD1,CASSNLDRVNTGELFF,TGTGCCAGTAGTAACTTGGACAGGGTGAACACCGGGGAGCTGTTTTTT
.,TRBJ1-2,TRBV29-1,.,CSVEDWQGRGGGYTF,TGCAGCGTTGAAGATTGGCAGGGTAGAGGTGGTGGCTACACCTTC
.,TRBJ1-1,TRBV6-5,.,CASSYSADTEAFF,TGTGCCAGCAGTTACTCGGCGGACACTGAAGCTTTCTTT
.,TRBJ1-2,TRBV4-1,TRBD1,CASSQGTGVSSNGYTF,TGCGCCAGCAGCCAAGGTACAGGGGTTAGTTCTAACGGCTACACCTTC
.,TRBJ2-6,TRBV11-1,TRBD1,CASSKWDRSSGANVLTF,TGTGCCAGCAGCAAGTGGGACAGATCCTCTGGGGCCAACGTCCTGACTTTC
few,TRBJ2-7,TRBV10-2,.,CASSELGQGGTYEQYF,TGCGCCAGCAGTGAGTTGGGACAAGGGGGTACCTACGAGCAGTACTTC
.,TRBJ2-1,TRBV2,TRBD2,CASSPSGNEQFF,TGTGCCAGCAGTCCTAGCGGCAATGAGCAGTTCTTC
.,TRBJ1-6,TRBV27,TRBD1,CASSRGPVSSYNSPLHF,TGTGCCAGCAGCAGGGGGCCCGTTAGCTCCTATAATTCACCCCTCCACTTT
.,TRBJ2-3,TRBV6-5,.,CASSQDRSTDTQYF,TGTGCCAGCAGTCAAGACAGGAGCACAGATACGCAGTATTTT
.,TRBJ2-3,TRBV5-4,.,CASSLFHSTDTQYF,TGTGCCAGCAGCTTGTTTCACAGCACAGATACGCAGTATTTT
.,TRBJ2-7,TRBV9,.,CASSARAGAYEQYF,TGTGCCAGCAGCGCCCGGGCCGGGGCCTACGAGCAGTACTTC
.,TRBJ2-2,TRBV6-4,.,CASSSEALYGGELFF,TGTGCCAGCAGTTCGGAGGCGCTGTATGGCGGGGAGCTGTTTTTT
.,TRBJ1-2,TRBV19,.,CASSTGFNYGYTF,TGTGCCAGTAGTACCGGGTTCAACTATGGCTACACCTTC
.,TRBJ1-4,TRBV5-1,TRBD1,CASSSGTGFNEKLFF,TGCGCCAGCAGCTCCGGGACAGGGTTTAATGAAAAACTGTTTTTT
.,TRBJ2-1,TRBV6-1,.,CASTIDRTRLWQFF,TGTGCCAGCACCATTGATCGCACCAGGCTTTGGCAGTTCTTC
.,TRBJ2-3,TRBV19,TRBD2,CASSISGRAADTQYF,TGTGCCAGTAGTATCTCGGGGAGGGCCGCAGATACGCAGTATTTT
.,TRBJ2-1,TRBV19,TRBD2,CASSYASSGAYNEQFF,TGTGCCAGTAGTTACGCTTCTAGCGGGGCCTACAATGAGCAGTTCTTC
.,TRBJ1-1,TRBV6-5,.,CASSSLGNTEAFF,TGTGCCAGCAGTTCCCTAGGGAACACTGAAGCTTTCTTT
.,TRBJ1-1,TRBV7-9,TRBD1,CASSQKGALNTEAFF,TGTGCCAGCAGCCAGAAGGGGGCTTTGAACACTGAAGCTTTCTTT
.,TRBJ2-5,TRBV11-3,TRBD2,CASSFGTSAQETQYF,TGTGCCAGCAGCTTCGGGACTAGCGCCCAAGAGACCCAGTACTTC
.,TRBJ2-7,TRBV27,.,CASSPQGYEQYF,TGTGCCAGCAGCCCACAAGGTTACGAGCAGTACTTC
few,TRBJ2-7,TRBV10-2,.,CASSQGSYEQYF,TGCGCCAGCAGCCAGGGCTCCTACGAGCAGTACTTC
few,TRBJ1-1,TRBV7-9,.,CASSPEGYTEAFF,TGTGCCAGCAGCCCTGAGGGGTACACTGAAGCTTTCTTT
.,TRBJ1-2,TRBV5-8,.,CASSSSGRNGYTF,TGTGCCAGCAGCTCCTCCGGCCGGAATGGCTACACCTTC
.,TRBJ2-3,TRBV2,TRBD2,CASSARQGTTLDTQYF,TGTGCCAGCAGTGCCCGCCAAGGGACTACTCTTGATACGCAGTATTTT
.,TRBJ1-1,TRBV2,.,CASTVPTEAFF,TGTGCCAGCACGGTGCCCACTGAAGCTTTCTTT